This T cell receptor beta chain was captured by sequencing in a study of CD8+ T cells in alopecia areata. General study findings and limits: While tofacitinib was given, many expanded lesional clones persisted in scalp and blood.

This CDR3 comprises 17 residues. V was clipped by 0 bases and J by 0 bases, with 12 bases between them. Germline values: CDR1 LNHDA, CDR2 SQIVND (reference sequence). RNA was extracted and reverse transcribed into cDNA as the sequencing template. Here immunoSEQ multiplex PCR was the method, and the copy in TCRdb shows in-frame clones only, minus some. The table lists 130,000 to 150,000 clones, roughly four fifths of them singletons. On this clone: Its antigen is still unknown.

The treatment: oral pan-JAK inhibitor, 5-10 mg twice daily. J is TRBJ1-5 and V is TRBV19; a possible D gene is TRBD1 (5 bases). The clonotype was recovered from a human donor with alopecia areata. Specimen: CD8+ T cells sorted from blood, collected at week 4, from a patient treated with tofacitinib. The CDR3 protein is CASSIEGGAVSNQPQHF. DNA for the CDR3: TGTGCCAGTAGTATAGAAGGCGGGGCGGTTAGCAATCAGCCCCAGCATTTT.